Presented here are 4 T cell receptor beta chains from one specimen sequenced in a study of PD-L1 blockade in urothelial cancer. Generated by immunoSEQ multiplex PCR, the TCRdb table keeps only in-frame clones and is missing some. The sample yields about 87,000 clones, over 80% seen once. Time point specified: pretreatment peripheral blood. The sequences come from PBMCs, collected around atezolizumab (anti-PD-L1) treatment. These receptors were taken from a man aged 55 to 70 with urothelial cancer.

V usage is TRBV10-3 and J usage is TRBJ1-1, with D unresolved. With 10 bases removed from V and 1 base from J, the gap between germline ends came to 13 bases. The CDR3 covers 13 residues. Germline assignment: CDR1 ENHRY and CDR2 SYGVKD. The CDR3 nucleotides read TGTGCCAGCCAAGCTGCTCAGAACACTGAAGCTTTCTTT. Translation gives CASQAAQNTEAFF.

The J gene is TRBJ2-3, the V gene TRBV29-1; perhaps TRBD2 as D (5 bases). Germline loops: CDR1 SQVTM, CDR2 ANQGSEA. The CDR3 spans 16 residues. Trimming removed 4 bases from V and 2 bases from J, with 19 bases in between. The CDR3 DNA follows: TGCAGCGTTGGGAAGGGAGCCCCCCGGAACACAGATACGCAGTATTTT. Protein sequence: CSVGKGAPRNTDTQYF.

This clone has only a few counts. The chain links TRBV5-1 to TRBJ2-5; 7 bases are a match to TRBD1. The CDR3 runs 13 residues. The junction had 3 bases not matched to a gene; V was cut back by 2 bases and J by 5 bases. Germline CDR1 is SGHRS and CDR2 is YFSETQ. CDR3 DNA sequence: TGCGCCAGCAGCTTTACAGGGGAGGAGACCCAGTACTTC. It codes for CASSFTGEETQYF.

The chain links TRBV6-5 to TRBJ1-6; D may be TRBD1 (5 bases). The V gene lost 5 bases and the J gene lost 9 bases, with 11 bases spanning the gap. This CDR3 is 13 amino acids long. CDR1 is MNHEY and CDR2 is SVGAGI in the germline V gene. In DNA form, the CDR3 reads TGTGCCAGCAGTGGCAGGGACTTTTCACCCCTCCACTTT. It translates to CASSGRDFSPLHF.